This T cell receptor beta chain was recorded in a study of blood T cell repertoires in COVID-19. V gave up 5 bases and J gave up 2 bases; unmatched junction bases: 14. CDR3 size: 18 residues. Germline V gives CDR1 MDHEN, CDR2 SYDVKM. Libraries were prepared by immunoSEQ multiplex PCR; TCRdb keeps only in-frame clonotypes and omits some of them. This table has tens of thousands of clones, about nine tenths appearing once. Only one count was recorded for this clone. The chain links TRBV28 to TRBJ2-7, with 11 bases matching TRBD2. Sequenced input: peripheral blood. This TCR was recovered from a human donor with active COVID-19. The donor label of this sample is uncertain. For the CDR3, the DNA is TGTGCCAGCAGTCTCCTACTGGATCGACTAGCGGGGCCCTACGAGCAGTACTTC. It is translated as CASSLLLDRLAGPYEQYF.